One and the same sample provided the 28 T cell receptor beta chains below, sequenced in a study of Ad26.COV2.S vaccination and SARS-CoV-2 variants. The data were produced by immunoSEQ multiplex PCR, yet TCRdb's version contains in-frame clones alone and is incomplete. The data hold about 250,000 clones, with about 89% observed a single time. Treatment described: 15 to 20 received Ad26.COV2.S at low or high dose, single or two shots; about 5 received placebo; per-sample allocation not given. The study sampled participants on day 63 after the first vaccine or placebo injection. The sequencing used peripheral blood, collected in a trial of Ad26.COV2.S vaccine versus placebo. Every receptor here comes from a person between 18 and 65 years old who received the Ad26.COV2.S COVID-19 vaccine or a placebo.

In the case of this clone: Other DNA sequences from this sample encode an identical CDR3 as well. V gene TRBV30 combines with J gene TRBJ1-2, with unresolved D. The ends were cut back, 1 base at V and 1 base at J, with 4 bases in the middle. The germline gives CDR1 GTSNPN, CDR2 SVGIG (reference sequence). The CDR3 sequence is 12 residues long. The CDR3 sequence: CAWSGGNYGYTF. DNA for the CDR3: TGTGCCTGGAGTGGGGGTAACTATGGCTACACCTTC. Full variable domain (outside the CDR3, taken from reference TRBV30 and TRBJ1-2): SQTIHQWPATLVQPVGSPLSLECTVEGTSNPNLYWYRQAAGRGLQLLFYSVGIGQISSEVPQNLSASRPQDRQFILSSKKLLLSDSGFYLCAWSGGNYGYTFGSGTRLTVV.

This chain joins TRBV7-2 and TRBJ1-2, with D tentatively TRBD1 (6 bases). Trimming stripped 3 bases from V and 6 bases from J, with 17 bases between. This CDR3 region has 15 residues. The germline V gene has CDR1 SGHTA and CDR2 FQGNSA. CDR3 bases: TGTGCCAGCAGCTTTCGCGGGGGGGGCTTCGATGGCTACACCTTC. This translates into CASSFRGGGFDGYTF.

The rearrangement uses TRBV27 and TRBJ2-3, with a tentative D call TRBD2 (6 bases). Germline V CDR1 and CDR2: MNHEY, SMNVEV (reference sequence). The CDR3 covers 18 residues. V dropped 6 bases and J dropped 0 bases, with 22 bases sitting between them. For the CDR3, the DNA is TGTGCCAGCAGAGTAAACCCGTCCTGGGGAGGTAGCACAGATACGCAGTATTTT. Encoded protein: CASRVNPSWGGSTDTQYF.

This chain joins TRBV28 and TRBJ2-1, with 10 bases that match TRBD2. The CDR3 has 15 amino acids. V lost 7 bases and J lost 7; bases outside the gene matches: 10. CDR1 MDHEN and CDR2 SYDVKM come from the germline V gene. DNA for the CDR3: TGTGCCAGCATAGAGTGGGCTAGCGGGAGAAATGAGCAGTTCTTC. This gives the protein CASIEWASGRNEQFF.

V usage is TRBV7-2 and J usage is TRBJ2-3; TRBD2 matches 10 bases. The CDR3 covers 16 residues. The germline V gene encodes CDR1 SGHTA and CDR2 FQGNSA. V lost 5 bases to trimming and J lost 5 bases; unmatched junction nucleotides: 10. The CDR3 loop is CASSPSGGGLGDTQYF. The CDR3 bases are TGTGCCAGCAGCCCTAGCGGGGGAGGTCTCGGAGATACGCAGTATTTT.

This chain joins TRBV30 and TRBJ2-5, with D perhaps matching TRBD1 (6 bases). V lost 4 bases and J 1 base, leaving 16 bases between the germline ends. The germline V gene has CDR1 GTSNPN and CDR2 SVGIG (reference sequence). The CDR3 is made up of 15 amino acids. CDR3: CAWTPGQPFQETQYF. Here the CDR3 DNA reads TGTGCCTGGACCCCCGGACAGCCTTTCCAAGAGACCCAGTACTTC.

The chain joins TRBV21-1 to TRBJ2-3. TRBV21-1 is a recognized pseudogene. The CDR3 extends over 14 amino acids. The CDR3 DNA reads TGTGCCAGCAGCAAAGCCAAGGTCACAGATACGCAGTATTTT. It specifies CASSKAKVTDTQYF.

The chain recombines TRBV2 with TRBJ2-6, with 9 bases matching TRBD1. Germline loops: CDR1 SNHLY, CDR2 FYNNEI. Losses at the gene ends were 6 bases for V and 1 base for J; bases not matched to a gene: 7. The CDR3 spans 17 residues. Here the CDR3 reads CASRMDRGLSGANVLTF. The CDR3 nucleotides are TGTGCCAGCAGGATGGACAGGGGATTATCTGGGGCCAACGTCCTGACTTTC.

Worth noting for this clone: A read error may produce the germline difference seen at one junction end. The rearrangement uses TRBV30 and TRBJ1-2; no clear D gene. Germline V gives CDR1 GTSNPN, CDR2 SVGIG (reference sequence). The CDR3 runs to 11 residues. This chain's CDR3 is CAWSLGSHLLF. As DNA, the CDR3 is TGTGCCTGGAGTTTAGGATCGCATCTACTTTTC.

V usage is TRBV7-2 and J usage is TRBJ1-2, with 7 bases identical to TRBD1. The ends lost 1 base at V and 7 bases at J; junction bases unmatched: 9. The CDR3 runs to 15 residues. Per the germline V gene, CDR1 is SGHTA and CDR2 is FQGNSA. The CDR3 nucleotides read TGTGCCAGCAGCTTAGTCGAGGGGACAGAGGGTGGCTACACCTTC. It yields the protein CASSLVEGTEGGYTF.

This clone was counted between two and nine times. The V call is TRBV5-1, the J call TRBJ1-1; D is uncertain. The CDR3 covers 11 residues. Germline CDR1 reads SGHRS; CDR2 reads YFSETQ. The V gene lost 0 bases and the J gene lost 8 bases, with 5 bases spanning the gap. The CDR3 DNA follows: TGCGCCAGCAGCTTGGTGCAAGAAGCTTTCTTT. It encodes CASSLVQEAFF. The full variable domain, completed using reference TRBV5-1 and TRBJ1-1, is KAGVTQTPRYLIKTRGQQVTLSCSPISGHRSVSWYQQTPGQGLQFLFEYFSETQRNKGNFPGRFSGRQFSNSRSEMNVSTLELGDSALYLCASSLVQEAFFGQGTRLTVV.

V usage is TRBV3-1 (or the pseudogene TRBV3-2) and J usage is TRBJ1-3; D gene unclear. The germline gives CDR1 LGHDT, CDR2 YNNKEL (reference sequence). V shed 2 bases and J shed 2 bases, with 7 bases lying between them. This CDR3 is 14 amino acids long. CDR3: CASSQQDPGNTIYF. DNA for the CDR3: TGTGCCAGCAGCCAACAGGACCCTGGAAACACCATATATTTT.

This clone was detected once. The chain has TRBV30 and TRBJ1-1, with D maybe TRBD1 (5 bases). CDR1 GTSNPN and CDR2 SVGIG come from the germline V gene (reference sequence). V was cut by 4 bases and J by 4 bases, with 13 bases left in between. This CDR3 has 13 residues. The CDR3 here is CAWTSGSGTEAFF. The CDR3 bases are TGTGCCTGGACTTCAGGGTCGGGCACTGAAGCTTTCTTT.

V gene TRBV7-9 combines with J gene TRBJ2-1; tentative D call: TRBD2 (6 bases). Germline V CDR1 and CDR2: SEHNR, FQNEAQ (reference sequence). The CDR3 totals 14 residues. V was pared by 5 bases and J by 11 bases, with 19 bases between. For the CDR3, the DNA is TGTGCCAGCAGCGCCCCGGGACTGGAGGTTAAGCAGTTCTTC. Translation gives CASSAPGLEVKQFF.

This clone was seen just once. V is TRBV10-3 and J is TRBJ2-6; D is unresolved. V was trimmed by 3 bases and J by 2 bases, leaving 11 bases between them. Germline V gene sequence: CDR1 ENHRY, CDR2 SYGVKD. This CDR3 is built from 16 residues. The CDR3 sequence is CAISDSRVTGANVLTF. DNA of the CDR3: TGTGCCATCAGTGACTCTAGGGTAACTGGGGCCAACGTCCTGACTTTC.

The chain employs TRBV5-4 and TRBJ2-7; D assignment may be TRBD1 or TRBD2 (5 bases each). The CDR3 length is 13 residues. With 0 bases removed from V and 3 bases from J, the gap between germline ends came to 7 bases. From germline, CDR1 is SGHNT and CDR2 YYREEE (reference sequence). CDR3 nucleotide sequence: TGTGCCAGCAGCTTGGGGGACGACTACGAGCAGTACTTC. This gives the protein CASSLGDDYEQYF.

This chain uses TRBV5-1 with TRBJ1-4; D is ambiguous. CDR1 and CDR2 from the germline V gene are SGHRS and YFSETQ. V lost 0 bases to trimming and J lost 3 bases, with 12 bases between them. The CDR3 loop spans 16 amino acids. In nucleotides, the CDR3 is TGCGCCAGCAGCTTGGCCGTCCCAGGTTCTAATGAAAAACTGTTTTTT. Amino acid sequence: CASSLAVPGSNEKLFF.

V gene TRBV5-8 combines with J gene TRBJ1-2, with D perhaps matching TRBD1 (5 bases). Deletions cut 4 bases from V and 2 bases from J, with 18 bases between. The germline V gene encodes CDR1 SGHTS and CDR2 YDEGEE. CDR3 length equals 16 residues. CDR3 region: CASSRLGADKNYGYTF. CDR3 in DNA: TGTGCCAGCAGCCGACTCGGGGCCGACAAGAACTATGGCTACACCTTC.

The chain couples TRBV18 to TRBJ2-7; the D gene is possibly TRBD2 (5 bases). The CDR3 has 15 amino acids. From germline, CDR1 is KGHSH and CDR2 LQKENI. V lost 3 bases, J lost 3 bases, and 15 bases lay in between. The CDR3 DNA sequence: TGTGCCAGCTCACCGGGAGACGGTCGATACTACGAGCAGTACTTC. Encoded protein: CASSPGDGRYYEQYF.

This rearrangement joins TRBV5-8 to TRBJ1-5, with D perhaps matching TRBD1 (5 bases). The CDR3 consists of 16 residues. The V end was cut by 5 bases, the J end by 4 bases, with 19 bases between. Germline V CDR1 and CDR2: SGHTS, YDEGEE. CDR3 DNA sequence: TGTGCCAGCAGGCATCGGGTCCCCGGGGGGAATCAGCCCCAGCATTTT. Its translation is CASRHRVPGGNQPQHF.

This clone showed up just a few times. The chain's CDR3 is CASSSPDRGQMGYTF. The CDR3 bases are TGTGCCAGCAGTTCCCCTGACAGGGGGCAAATGGGCTACACCTTC. The chain couples TRBV6-6 to TRBJ1-2; 10 bases line up with TRBD1. From germline, CDR1 is MNHNY and CDR2 SVGAGI (reference sequence). The V segment lost 4 bases and the J segment 8 bases; nucleotides outside the gene matches: 10. The CDR3 length is 15 residues.

This clone was seen at least ten times. The chain has TRBV7-9 and TRBJ2-7, with 7 bases matching TRBD1. This CDR3 has 15 residues. CDR1 and CDR2 (germline): SEHNR, FQNEAQ (reference sequence). The ends lost 5 bases at V and 2 bases at J; junction bases unmatched: 9. The CDR3 DNA follows: TGTGCCAGCAGCGACAGGGCCCGAGGGACCTACGAGCAGTACTTC. Its protein product is CASSDRARGTYEQYF.

This chain links TRBV4-3 with TRBJ1-4; 8 bases map to TRBD1. This CDR3 is built from 16 residues. Germline values: CDR1 LGHNA, CDR2 YSLEER. Trimming cost V 0 bases and J 7 bases; bases outside gene matches: 7. CDR3 bases: TGCGCCAGCAGCCAAGAAACCCAGCAGGGGGCTGAAAAACTGTTTTTT. This gives the protein CASSQETQQGAEKLFF.

The chain is built from TRBV29-1 and TRBJ1-5; unclear D gene. V was cut by 0 bases and J by 4 bases, with 4 bases left in between. CDR1 is SQVTM, CDR2 ANQGSEA, per germline. CDR3 size: 12 residues. CDR3 region: CSVEEGNQPQHF. The CDR3 DNA reads as TGCAGCGTTGAAGAGGGGAATCAGCCCCAGCATTTT.

V and J are TRBV4-3 and TRBJ1-6; D remains unclear. V was cut by 1 base and J by 3 bases, with 4 bases left in between. CDR3 length equals 14 residues. CDR1 and CDR2 from the germline V gene are LGHNA and YSLEER. The CDR3 loop is CASSQALYNSPLHF. In DNA, the CDR3 is TGCGCCAGCAGCCAAGCCCTCTATAATTCACCCCTCCACTTT.

This rearrangement joins TRBV6-2 or TRBV6-3 to TRBJ2-1; TRBD1 agrees at 7 bases. The CDR3 has 13 amino acids. Germline V gene sequence: CDR1 MNHEY, CDR2 SVGEGT. V lost 2 bases and J lost 10; bases outside the gene matches: 5. The CDR3 sequence: CASSYEGTEEQFF. CDR3 bases: TGTGCCAGCAGTTACGAAGGGACAGAGGAGCAGTTCTTC.

The chain carries TRBV5-5 and TRBJ2-7, with D perhaps assigned TRBD1 or TRBD2 (5 bases each). CDR1 SGHKS and CDR2 YYEKEE come from the germline V gene (reference sequence). This CDR3 is 15 amino acids long. V gave up 1 base and J gave up 7 bases, with 18 bases separating them. Here the CDR3 reads CASSLYGTALGEQYF. The CDR3 region has the DNA TGTGCCAGCAGCTTGTATGGGACGGCTCTCGGAGAGCAGTACTTC. Filled out from reference TRBV5-5 and TRBJ2-7, the complete variable domain reads DAGVTQSPTHLIKTRGQQVTLRCSPISGHKSVSWYQQVLGQGPQFIFQYYEKEERGRGNFPDRFSARQFPNYSSELNVNALLLGDSALYLCASSLYGTALGEQYFGPGTRLTVT.

This sequence joins TRBV4-3 and TRBJ1-5; D is unclear. The CDR3 length is 14 residues. Germline lookup yields CDR1 LGHNA and CDR2 YSLEER. Trimming left V 0 bases short and J 9 bases short, with 12 bases between. DNA of the CDR3: TGCGCCAGCAGCCAAGATTTCGAGGTTCGGCCCCAGCATTTT. As protein: CASSQDFEVRPQHF.